The present entry profiles one T cell receptor (beta chain) with its context. Its antigen is undetermined. The sample holds other DNA sequences that translate to the same CDR3. The data stem from a study of T cell responses to AZD1222 COVID-19 vaccine. This CDR3 has 14 amino acids. In germline, CDR1 is SGDLS, CDR2 YYNGEE. Trimming left V 0 bases short and J 0 bases short, with 7 bases between. Study-wide results and limits: There were mostly white British donors and more females than males, and clonal diversity was possibly underestimated. The breadth and depth of Spike-specific TCRs increased once two AZD1222 doses had been given.

Repertoires were generated with immunoSEQ multiplex PCR, while TCRdb's copy carries only in-frame clones and drops some. The sample shows roughly 150,000 clones, 90% to 95% of them seen only once. V is TRBV9 and J is TRBJ2-7; D uncertain. The sample here was peripheral blood, taken on day 0 of AZD1222 vaccination. This receptor was taken from an adult in good health. In DNA, the CDR3 is TGTGCCAGCAGCGTAGGTGGCTTCTCCTACGAGCAGTACTTC. It codes for CASSVGGFSYEQYF.